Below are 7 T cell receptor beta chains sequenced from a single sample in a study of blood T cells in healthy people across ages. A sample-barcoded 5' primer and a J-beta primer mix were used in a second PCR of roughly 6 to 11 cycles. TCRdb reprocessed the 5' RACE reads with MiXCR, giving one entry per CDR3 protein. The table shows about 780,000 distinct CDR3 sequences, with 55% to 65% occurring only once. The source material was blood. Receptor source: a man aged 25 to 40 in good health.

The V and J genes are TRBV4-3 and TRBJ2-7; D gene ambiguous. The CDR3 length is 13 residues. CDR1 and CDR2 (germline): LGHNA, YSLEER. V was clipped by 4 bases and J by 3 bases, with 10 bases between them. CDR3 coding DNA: TGCGCCAGCAGCCCGGGTGGGGTCTACGAGCAGTACTTC. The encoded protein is CASSPGGVYEQYF.

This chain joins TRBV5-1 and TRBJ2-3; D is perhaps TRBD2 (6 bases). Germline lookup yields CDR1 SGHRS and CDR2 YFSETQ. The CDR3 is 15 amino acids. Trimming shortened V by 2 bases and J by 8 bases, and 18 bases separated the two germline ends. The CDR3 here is CASSFGSPNRPTQYF. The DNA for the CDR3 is TGCGCCAGCAGCTTCGGGAGCCCAAACCGCCCTACGCAGTATTTT.

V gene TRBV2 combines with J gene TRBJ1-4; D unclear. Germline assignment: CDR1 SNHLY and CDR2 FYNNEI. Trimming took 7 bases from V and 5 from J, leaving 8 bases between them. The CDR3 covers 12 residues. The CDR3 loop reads CASKETNEKLFF. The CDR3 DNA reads TGTGCCAGCAAGGAAACAAATGAAAAACTGTTTTTT.

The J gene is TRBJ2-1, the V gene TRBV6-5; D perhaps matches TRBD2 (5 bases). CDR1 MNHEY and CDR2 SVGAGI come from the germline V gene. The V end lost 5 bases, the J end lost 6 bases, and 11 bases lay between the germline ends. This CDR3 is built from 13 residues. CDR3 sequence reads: CASSAAGFNEQFF. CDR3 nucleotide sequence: TGTGCCAGCAGTGCGGCGGGCTTCAATGAGCAGTTCTTC.

CDR3 nucleotides: TGTGCCAGCAGTGACAGGACAGGGTTATCCGGGGAGCTGTTTTTT. Protein sequence: CASSDRTGLSGELFF. The gene calls are TRBV2 and TRBJ2-2, with 8 bases fitting TRBD1. This CDR3 comprises 15 residues. V lost 3 bases to trimming and J lost 6 bases; unmatched junction nucleotides: 6. From germline, CDR1 is SNHLY and CDR2 FYNNEI.

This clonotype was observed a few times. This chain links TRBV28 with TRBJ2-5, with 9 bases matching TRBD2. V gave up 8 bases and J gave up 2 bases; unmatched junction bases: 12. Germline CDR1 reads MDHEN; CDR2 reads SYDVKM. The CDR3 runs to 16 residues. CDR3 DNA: TGTGCCAGCTCTAGCGGGGCGGCGGGGTTACAAGAGACCCAGTACTTC. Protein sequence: CASSSGAAGLQETQYF.

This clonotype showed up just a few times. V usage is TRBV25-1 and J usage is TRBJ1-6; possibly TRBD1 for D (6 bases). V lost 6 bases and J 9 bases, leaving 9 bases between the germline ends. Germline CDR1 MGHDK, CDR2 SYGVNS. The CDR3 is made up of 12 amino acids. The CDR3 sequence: CASREGGSPLHF. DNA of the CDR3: TGTGCCAGCAGGGAGGGGGGTTCACCCCTCCACTTT.